This T cell receptor beta chain was obtained from a study of T cell responses to AZD1222 COVID-19 vaccine. Comment on this clone: Its antigen is as yet unknown.

Notes on the study in general: Donors were chiefly white British, with a greater number of females, and clonal diversity was perhaps underestimated. Repertoires were obtained only post-peak T cell response.

Repertoires were generated with immunoSEQ multiplex PCR, while TCRdb's copy carries only in-frame clones and drops some. Of about 190,000 clones listed, 85% to 95% are singletons. Between the trimmed V and J ends, which lost 10 bases and 0 bases, there was a span of 18 bases. The CDR3 has 16 residues. Per germline, CDR1 LNHDA and CDR2 SQIVND (reference sequence). This sequence joins TRBV19 and TRBJ1-4, with D unresolved. The sequencing here drew on peripheral blood, taken on day 0 of AZD1222 vaccination. This TCR was sampled from an adult in good health. In DNA form, the CDR3 reads TGTGCCACTACCAGAGGGATCGGCTCAACTAATGAAAAACTGTTTTTT. Its translation: CATTRGIGSTNEKLFF.